This section outlines one T cell receptor beta chain sequence together with its context. Its antigen is not identified. This sample was taken from a study of cytomegalovirus exposure and HLA in healthy donors. Points from the study as a whole: Across donors, sequencing depth was assumed by presence/absence analyses to be roughly uniform.

PCR used 60 Vbeta primers and 13 Jbeta primers. Repertoires were generated with immunoSEQ multiplex PCR, while TCRdb's copy carries only in-frame clones and drops some. The sample contains about 130,000 clones, approximately 82% of which appear only once. CDR3 length: 15 amino acids. Germline V gene lookup returns CDR1 SGHDN and CDR2 FVKESK. Trimming took off 4 bases at V and 4 bases at J, with 16 bases between the two ends. The receptor's source is a man aged 50 or older in good health and CMV-seronegative. The rearrangement joins TRBV14 to TRBJ1-2; D remains unclear. The sequenced sample was PBMCs. CDR3 residues: CASSPSGSNTYGYTF. CDR3 coding DNA: TGTGCCAGCAGCCCCTCGGGTTCAAACACCTATGGCTACACCTTC.